Reported below is one T cell receptor beta chain. Its target is not known. Unsorted whole blood supplied the blood RNA, and germline DNA was isolated too. Total RNA amounting to around 530 ng was the source from which TCR beta cDNA was made with a constant-region primer. TCR beta libraries came from three nested multiplex PCR rounds using slightly modified ARM-PCR. Each of the first two PCR rounds ran approximately 11 cycles with TRBV1-TRBV30 forward and C-beta reverse primers. Each CDR3 protein gets one entry after TCRdb re-called the multiplex PCR reads with MiXCR. Here the sample spans 300,000 to 350,000 distinct CDR3 sequences, 65% being singletons. These data belong to a study of tumor-infiltrating lymphocytes in primary liver carcinoma. In the study overall: Staging placed the tumors at T1-T3 N0M0, and they measured about 4.2 to 10 cm across. Study-wide points: Relative to tumor region pairs, the tumor-adjacent and tumor-blood pairs showed overlap that was lower.

This CDR3 has 13 amino acids. Germline lookup yields CDR1 SNHLY and CDR2 FYNNEI. The V end lost 1 base, the J end lost 3 bases, and 6 bases lay between the germline ends. Sequencing was done on a sample of peripheral blood. This chain links TRBV2 with TRBJ1-2; no definite D call. The TCR comes from a man in his forties or fifties with primary liver carcinoma and hepatitis B virus infection. The DNA of the CDR3 is TGTGCCAGCAGTGAAGACGGATACTATGGCTACACCTTC. Protein sequence: CASSEDGYYGYTF.